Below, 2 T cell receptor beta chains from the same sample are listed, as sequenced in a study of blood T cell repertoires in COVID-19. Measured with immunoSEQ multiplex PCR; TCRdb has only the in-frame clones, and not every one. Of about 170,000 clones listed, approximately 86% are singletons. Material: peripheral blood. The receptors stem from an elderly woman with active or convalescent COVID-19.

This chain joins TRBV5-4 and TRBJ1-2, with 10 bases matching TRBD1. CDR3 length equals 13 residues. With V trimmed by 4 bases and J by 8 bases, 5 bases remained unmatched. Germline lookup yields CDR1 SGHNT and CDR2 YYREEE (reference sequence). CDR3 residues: CASSPTGGDGYTF. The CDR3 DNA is TGTGCCAGCAGCCCGACAGGGGGCGACGGCTACACCTTC. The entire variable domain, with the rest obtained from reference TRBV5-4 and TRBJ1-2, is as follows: ETGVTQSPTHLIKTRGQQVTLRCSSQSGHNTVSWYQQALGQGPQFIFQYYREEENGRGNFPPRFSGLQFPNYSSELNVNALELDDSALYLCASSPTGGDGYTFGSGTRLTVV.

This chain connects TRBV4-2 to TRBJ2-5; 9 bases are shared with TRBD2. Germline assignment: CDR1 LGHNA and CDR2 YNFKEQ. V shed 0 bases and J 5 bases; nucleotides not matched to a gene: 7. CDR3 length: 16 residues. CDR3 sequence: CASSQDRGLAMETQYF. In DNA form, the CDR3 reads TGTGCCAGCAGCCAAGATCGAGGACTAGCGATGGAGACCCAGTACTTC.